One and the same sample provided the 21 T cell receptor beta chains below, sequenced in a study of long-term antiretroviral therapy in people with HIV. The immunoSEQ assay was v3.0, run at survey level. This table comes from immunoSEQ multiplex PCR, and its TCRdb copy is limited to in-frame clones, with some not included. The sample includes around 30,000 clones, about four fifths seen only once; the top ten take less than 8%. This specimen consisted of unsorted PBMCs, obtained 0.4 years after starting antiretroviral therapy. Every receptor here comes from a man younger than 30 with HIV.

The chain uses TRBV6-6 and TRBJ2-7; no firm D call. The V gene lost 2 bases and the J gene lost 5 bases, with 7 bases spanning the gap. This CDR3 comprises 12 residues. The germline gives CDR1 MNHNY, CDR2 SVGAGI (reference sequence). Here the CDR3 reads CASSYEVNEQYF. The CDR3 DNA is TGTGCCAGCAGTTACGAGGTCAACGAGCAGTACTTC.

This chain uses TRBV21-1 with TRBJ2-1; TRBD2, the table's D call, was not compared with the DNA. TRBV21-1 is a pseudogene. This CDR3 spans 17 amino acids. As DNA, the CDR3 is TGTGCCAGCAGCAAATGTAATCGGAGGGAGGTTGGCAATGAGCAGTTCTTC. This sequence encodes CASSKCNRREVGNEQFF.

The CDR3 DNA sequence: TGCGCCAGCAGCCAAGATCGAGTAGGGCCGGTCGACGAGCAGTACTTC. As protein: CASSQDRVGPVDEQYF. The J gene is TRBJ2-7, the V gene TRBV4-3; no reliable D call. Germline V lookup: CDR1 LGHNA, CDR2 YSLEER. The germline V and J ends were trimmed by 0 bases and 5 bases, with 17 bases remaining between them. This CDR3 is 16 amino acids long.

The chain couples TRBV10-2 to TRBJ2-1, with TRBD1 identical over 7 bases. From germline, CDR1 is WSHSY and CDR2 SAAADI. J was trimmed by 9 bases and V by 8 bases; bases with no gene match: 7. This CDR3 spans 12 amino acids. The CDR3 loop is CASVEGAGEQFF. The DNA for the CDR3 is TGCGCCAGCGTAGAGGGGGCGGGTGAGCAGTTCTTC.

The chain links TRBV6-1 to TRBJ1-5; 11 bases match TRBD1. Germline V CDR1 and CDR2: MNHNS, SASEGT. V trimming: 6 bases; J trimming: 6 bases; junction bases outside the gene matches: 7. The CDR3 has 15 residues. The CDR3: CASRVGQGAGQPQHF. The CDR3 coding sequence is TGTGCCAGCAGGGTCGGACAGGGGGCAGGTCAGCCCCAGCATTTT.

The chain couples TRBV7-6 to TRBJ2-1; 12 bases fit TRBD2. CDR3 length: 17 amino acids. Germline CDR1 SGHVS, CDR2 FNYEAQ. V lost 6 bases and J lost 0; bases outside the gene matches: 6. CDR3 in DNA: TGTGCCAGCAGTCTACTAGCGGGGGGTCGCTCCTACAATGAGCAGTTCTTC. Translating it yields CASSLLAGGRSYNEQFF.

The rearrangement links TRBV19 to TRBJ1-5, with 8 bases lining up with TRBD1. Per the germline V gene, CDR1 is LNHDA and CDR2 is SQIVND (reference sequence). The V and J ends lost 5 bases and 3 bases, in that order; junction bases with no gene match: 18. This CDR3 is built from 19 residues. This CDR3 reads CASSPRNRQGARSNQPQHF. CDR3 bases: TGTGCCAGTAGTCCGCGAAACCGGCAGGGGGCTAGGTCCAATCAGCCCCAGCATTTT.

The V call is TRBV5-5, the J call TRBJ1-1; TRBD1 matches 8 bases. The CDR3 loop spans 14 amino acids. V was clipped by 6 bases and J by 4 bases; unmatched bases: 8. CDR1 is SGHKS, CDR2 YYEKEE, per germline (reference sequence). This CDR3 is CASIADREVTEAFF. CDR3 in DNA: TGTGCCAGCATCGCGGACAGGGAGGTCACTGAAGCTTTCTTT. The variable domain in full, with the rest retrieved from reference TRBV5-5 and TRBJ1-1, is DAGVTQSPTHLIKTRGQQVTLRCSPISGHKSVSWYQQVLGQGPQFIFQYYEKEERGRGNFPDRFSARQFPNYSSELNVNALLLGDSALYLCASIADREVTEAFFGQGTRLTVV.

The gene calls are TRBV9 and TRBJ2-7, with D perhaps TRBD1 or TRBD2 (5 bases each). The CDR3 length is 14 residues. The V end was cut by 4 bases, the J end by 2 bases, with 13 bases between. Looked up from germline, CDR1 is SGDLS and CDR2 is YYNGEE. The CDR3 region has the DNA TGTGCCAGCAGCCCGGCCGGGACGCCCTACGAGCAGTACTTC. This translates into CASSPAGTPYEQYF. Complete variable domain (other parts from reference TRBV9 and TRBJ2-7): DSGVTQTPKHLITATGQRVTLRCSPRSGDLSVYWYQQSLDQGLQFLIQYYNGEERAKGNILERFSAQQFPDLHSELNLSSLELGDSALYFCASSPAGTPYEQYFGPGTRLTVT.

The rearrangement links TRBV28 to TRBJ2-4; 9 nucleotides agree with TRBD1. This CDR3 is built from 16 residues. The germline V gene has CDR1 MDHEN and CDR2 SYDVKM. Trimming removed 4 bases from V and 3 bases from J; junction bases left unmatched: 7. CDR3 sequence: CASSSRDREYKNIQYF. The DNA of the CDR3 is TGTGCCAGCAGTTCCCGGGACAGGGAGTACAAAAACATTCAGTACTTC.

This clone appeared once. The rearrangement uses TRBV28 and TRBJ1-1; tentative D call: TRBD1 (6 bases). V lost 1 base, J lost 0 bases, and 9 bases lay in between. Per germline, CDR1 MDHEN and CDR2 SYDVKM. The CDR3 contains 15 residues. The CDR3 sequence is CASSLSGEMNTEAFF. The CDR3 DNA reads TGTGCCAGCAGTTTATCAGGGGAAATGAACACTGAAGCTTTCTTT.

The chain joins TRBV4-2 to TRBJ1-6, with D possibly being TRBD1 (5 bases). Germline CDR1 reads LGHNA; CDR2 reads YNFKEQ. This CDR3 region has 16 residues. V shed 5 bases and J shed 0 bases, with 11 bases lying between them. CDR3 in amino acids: CASSGGTSSYNSPLHF. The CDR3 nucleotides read TGTGCCAGCAGCGGGGGTACCAGCTCCTATAATTCACCCCTCCACTTT.

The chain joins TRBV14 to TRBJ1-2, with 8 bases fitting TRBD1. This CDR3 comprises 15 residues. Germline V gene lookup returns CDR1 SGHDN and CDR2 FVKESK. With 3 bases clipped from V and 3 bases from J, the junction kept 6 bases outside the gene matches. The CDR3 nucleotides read TGTGCCAGCAGCCACCCTCAGGACAGGGACTATGGCTACACCTTC. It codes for CASSHPQDRDYGYTF.

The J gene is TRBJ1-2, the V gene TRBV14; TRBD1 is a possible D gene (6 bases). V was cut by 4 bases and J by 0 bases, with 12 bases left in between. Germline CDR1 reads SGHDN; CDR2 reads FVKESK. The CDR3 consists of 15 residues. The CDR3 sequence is CASSPLRQANYGYTF. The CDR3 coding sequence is TGTGCCAGCAGCCCCCTTCGACAGGCTAACTATGGCTACACCTTC.

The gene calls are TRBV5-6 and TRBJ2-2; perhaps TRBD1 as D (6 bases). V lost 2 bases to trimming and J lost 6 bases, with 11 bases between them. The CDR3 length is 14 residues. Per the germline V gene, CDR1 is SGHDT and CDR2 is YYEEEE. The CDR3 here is CASSFAGEAGELFF. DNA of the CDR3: TGTGCCAGCAGCTTCGCAGGGGAAGCCGGGGAGCTGTTTTTT.

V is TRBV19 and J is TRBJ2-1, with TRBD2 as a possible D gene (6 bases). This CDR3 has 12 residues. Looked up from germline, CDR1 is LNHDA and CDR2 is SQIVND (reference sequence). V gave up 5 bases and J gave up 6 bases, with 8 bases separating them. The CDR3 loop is CASSDGGNEQFF. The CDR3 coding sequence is TGTGCCAGTAGTGACGGGGGCAATGAGCAGTTCTTC.

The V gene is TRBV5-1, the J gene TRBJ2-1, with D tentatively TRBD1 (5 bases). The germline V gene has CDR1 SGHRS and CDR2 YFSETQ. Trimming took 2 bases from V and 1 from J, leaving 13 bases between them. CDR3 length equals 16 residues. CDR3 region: CASSFDRIGSYNEQFF. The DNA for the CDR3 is TGCGCCAGCAGCTTTGACAGAATAGGGTCCTACAATGAGCAGTTCTTC.

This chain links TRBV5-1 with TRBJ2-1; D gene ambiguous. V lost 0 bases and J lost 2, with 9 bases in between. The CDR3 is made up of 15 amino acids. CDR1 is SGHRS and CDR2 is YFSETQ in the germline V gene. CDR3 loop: CASSLVGSPYNEQFF. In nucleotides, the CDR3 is TGCGCCAGCAGCTTGGTGGGGTCCCCCTACAATGAGCAGTTCTTC.

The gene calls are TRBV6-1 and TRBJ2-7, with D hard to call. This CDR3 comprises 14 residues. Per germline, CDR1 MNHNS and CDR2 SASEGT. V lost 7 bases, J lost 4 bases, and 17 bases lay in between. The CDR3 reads CASTETDFIYEQYF. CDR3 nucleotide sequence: TGTGCCAGCACTGAGACTGATTTCATATACGAGCAGTACTTC.

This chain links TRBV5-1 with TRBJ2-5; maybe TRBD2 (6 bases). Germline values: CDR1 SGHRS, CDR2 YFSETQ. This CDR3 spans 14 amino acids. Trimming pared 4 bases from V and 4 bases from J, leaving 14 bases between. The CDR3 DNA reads TGCGCCAGCAGCATAGGGACTCCTCGAGAGACCCAGTACTTC. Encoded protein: CASSIGTPRETQYF.

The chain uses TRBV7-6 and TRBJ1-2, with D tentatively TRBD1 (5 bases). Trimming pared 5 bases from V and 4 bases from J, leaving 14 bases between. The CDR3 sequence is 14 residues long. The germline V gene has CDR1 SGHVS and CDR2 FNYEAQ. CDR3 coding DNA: TGTGCCAGCAGCGCCGGACACGGAGGCTATGGCTACACCTTC. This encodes CASSAGHGGYGYTF.